These 7 T cell receptor beta chains originate from one sample sequenced in a study of blood T cell dynamics during melanoma immunotherapy (TCRdb year 2020). The library was made by the immunoSEQ multiplex PCR assay. What TCRdb holds here is the immuneACCESS table cut down to in-frame rearrangements. Part of the clones is not present; checked against another copy, under half of the missing clones reflect an unresolved V gene, and the others are unexplained. This sample holds tens of thousands of clones; around 80% were observed only once. Jointly, the top ten make up about 9.3% of the sample. In light of the paper, this sample's time point label describes: week 3, after first cycle of checkpoint inhibitor. The sequencing used blood, collected from a patient treated with checkpoint blockade. These receptors were obtained from a human donor with melanoma.

The V call is TRBV30, the J call TRBJ2-5; D is unclear. Germline loops: CDR1 GTSNPN, CDR2 SVGIG (reference sequence). The CDR3 covers 14 residues. The V and J ends lost 0 bases and 5 bases respectively, with 13 bases between them. In DNA form, the CDR3 reads TGTGCCTGGAGTGTACTCCGGTCGCAGGAGACCCAGTACTTC. Its protein is CAWSVLRSQETQYF.

The chain joins TRBV7-8 to TRBJ1-1; D is ambiguous. The germline V and J ends were trimmed by 5 bases and 4 bases, with 11 bases remaining between them. Germline values: CDR1 SGHVS, CDR2 FQNEAQ. This CDR3 is 13 amino acids long. DNA of the CDR3: TGTGCCAGCAGCCCACTAGTCGGCACTGAAGCTTTCTTT. This sequence encodes CASSPLVGTEAFF.

CDR3 sequence reads: CASSLATGPNTGELFF. The DNA for the CDR3 is TGTGCCAGCAGCTTAGCCACAGGGCCGAACACCGGGGAGCTGTTTTTT. This sequence joins TRBV11-2 and TRBJ2-2, with D possibly TRBD1 on 6 matching bases. Germline CDR1 SGHAT, CDR2 FQNNGV. Deletions cut 1 base from V and 0 bases from J, with 9 bases between. This CDR3 has 16 residues. Full variable domain (rest looked up from reference TRBV11-2 and TRBJ2-2): EAGVAQSPRYKIIEKRQSVAFWCNPISGHATLYWYQQILGQGPKLLIQFQNNGVVDDSQLPKDRFSAERLKGVDSTLKIQPAKLEDSAVYLCASSLATGPNTGELFFGEGSRLTVL.

Details on this clone: One junction end does not reproduce the germline sequence, and a read error may be involved. The V call is TRBV7-7, the J call TRBJ2-7, with D unresolved. From germline, CDR1 is SSHAT and CDR2 FNYEAQ (reference sequence). The CDR3 spans 13 residues. CDR3 nucleotide sequence: TGTGCTAGCAGCTTAGCATTAGCTGACGAGCAGTACTTC. It translates to CASSLALADEQYF.

In its sample, this clone ranks as medium-sized. This chain uses TRBV5-4 with TRBJ1-2, with D perhaps matching TRBD1 (6 bases). This CDR3 spans 14 amino acids. Germline assignment: CDR1 SGHNT and CDR2 YYREEE (reference sequence). V was cut by 0 bases and J by 6 bases, with 12 bases left in between. The CDR3 coding sequence is TGTGCCAGCAGCTTGGCCGTGGGGGGCGATGGCTACACCTTC. This gives the protein CASSLAVGGDGYTF.

The V and J genes are TRBV5-1 and TRBJ2-2; 7 positions match TRBD1. CDR3 length: 15 residues. Germline V gene lookup returns CDR1 SGHRS and CDR2 YFSETQ. Trimming at V came to 4 bases and at J to 6 bases, leaving 9 bases not matched to a gene. This chain's CDR3 is CASSQDRVYAGELFF. CDR3 coding DNA: TGCGCCAGCAGCCAAGACAGGGTGTATGCCGGGGAGCTGTTTTTT.

The chain uses TRBV5-1 and TRBJ2-7, with TRBD1 matching over 8 bases. This CDR3 contains 13 residues. Germline V gene lookup returns CDR1 SGHRS and CDR2 YFSETQ. After removal of 6 bases from V and 3 bases from J, the junction contained 5 bases not matched to a gene. CDR3 DNA sequence: TGCGCCAGCACCCTAGGACAGGGCTACGAGCAGTACTTC. It is translated as CASTLGQGYEQYF.